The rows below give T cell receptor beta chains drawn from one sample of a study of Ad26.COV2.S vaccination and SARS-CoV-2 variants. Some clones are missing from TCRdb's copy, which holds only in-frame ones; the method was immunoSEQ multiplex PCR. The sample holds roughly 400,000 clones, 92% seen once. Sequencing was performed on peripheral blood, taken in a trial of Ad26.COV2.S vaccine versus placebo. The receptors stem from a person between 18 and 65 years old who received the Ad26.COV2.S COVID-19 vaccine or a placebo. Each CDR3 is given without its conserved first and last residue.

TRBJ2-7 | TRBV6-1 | ASSQTGPYEQY
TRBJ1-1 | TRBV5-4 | ASSPGQGNTEAF
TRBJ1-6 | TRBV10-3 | AISSGTGYNSPLH
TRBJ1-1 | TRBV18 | ASSPTGNWNTEAF
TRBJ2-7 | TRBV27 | ASSFPTSGEQY
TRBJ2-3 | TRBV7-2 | ASSNRAGDTQY
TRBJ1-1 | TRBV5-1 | ASSSRDRGLMNTEAF
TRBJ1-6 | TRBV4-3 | ASSQERGSRAPLH
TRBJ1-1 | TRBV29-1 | SVDRTTAEAF
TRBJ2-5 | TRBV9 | ASSARSLAGGSSETQY
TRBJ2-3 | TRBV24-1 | ATSDGVDSGGSDTQY
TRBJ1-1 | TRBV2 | ASSEGRDDTEAF
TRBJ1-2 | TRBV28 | ASSRPGQHYGYT
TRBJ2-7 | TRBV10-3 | AISEATGRHEQY
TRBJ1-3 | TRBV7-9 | ASSLGARDRGGNTIY
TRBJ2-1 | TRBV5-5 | ASLNDRVSSNEQF
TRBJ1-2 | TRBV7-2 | ASSRGGAASNYGYT
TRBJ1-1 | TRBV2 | ASNSAGGNTEAF